Listed below are T cell receptor beta chains from one sample, sequenced in a study of shared clonotypes between healthy human individuals. Assay: immunoSEQ multiplex PCR; the TCRdb copy retains only in-frame clones and omits some. The sample yields approximately 440,000 clones, 77% seen once. Material for sequencing was PBMCs. Receptor source: a woman aged 40-49 years in good health. Some clones in this sample may be carry-over from other donors' samples. CDR3s include the opening cysteine and the closing phenylalanine or tryptophan. Fields, in order: CDR3 length, V gene, D gene, J gene, CDR3 protein. D genes are given only for firm matches.

>13|TRBV5-4|NA|TRBJ1-4
CASSTGNNEKLFF
>12|TRBV7-6|NA|TRBJ2-3
CASSLTPDTQYF
>11|TRBV6-5|NA|TRBJ2-2
CASSLAGELFF
>14|TRBV5-5|NA|TRBJ1-5
CASRPGVSNQPQHF
>11|TRBV20-1|NA|TRBJ1-1
CSAGLNTEAFF
>15|TRBV9|TRBD2|TRBJ2-1
CASSVVGSGRNEQFF
>15|TRBV4-2|TRBD2|TRBJ2-3
CASSPLSGTTDTQYF
>16|TRBV19|NA|TRBJ2-2
CASSSPHRGGTGELFF
>13|TRBV10-3|TRBD2|TRBJ2-1
CAISAGGNNEQFF
>11|TRBV6-1|TRBD1|TRBJ2-7
CASRNRGEQYF
>14|TRBV7-9|NA|TRBJ2-2
CASSLDSHLGELFF